This TCR beta chain was profiled in a study of T cell changes during pregnancy in multiple sclerosis. Germline V gene data show CDR1 as LNHDA and CDR2 as SQIVND (reference sequence). This CDR3 is 15 amino acids long. The junction had 12 bases not matched to a gene; V was cut back by 6 bases and J by 7 bases. TCRdb keeps only in-frame clones here, not all; method: immunoSEQ multiplex PCR. The sample has about 98,000 clones; around 90% are singletons. The J gene is TRBJ2-1, the V gene TRBV19; 7 bases match TRBD1. This clonotype was sampled from a female donor in good health, enrolled as a control in a pregnancy study. Specimen: peripheral blood, collected after pregnancy. The chain's CDR3 is CASRWDRGQMNEQFF. CDR3 in DNA: TGTGCCAGTAGGTGGGACAGAGGTCAAATGAATGAGCAGTTCTTC.